Presented here are 25 T cell receptor beta chains from one specimen sequenced in a study of blood T cells in healthy people across ages. Combining a sample-barcoded 5' primer with a J-beta primer mix, a second PCR ran for roughly 7 to 12 cycles. TCRdb re-called the 5' RACE reads with MiXCR, one entry per CDR3 protein. The profile shows more than 800,000 distinct CDR3 sequences, around 26% of them singletons. The sequenced sample was blood. Receptors originate from a woman older than 75 in good health.

This clonotype has ten or more counts. V usage is TRBV5-1 and J usage is TRBJ2-1; 7 positions agree with TRBD2. V was pared by 0 bases and J by 4 bases, with 7 bases of the junction left unmatched. The CDR3 runs to 16 residues. CDR1 and CDR2 (germline): SGHRS, YFSETQ. This CDR3 reads CASSLGGLEGYNEQFF. Here the CDR3 DNA reads TGCGCCAGCAGCTTGGGTGGACTAGAGGGTTACAATGAGCAGTTCTTC.

This clonotype occurred once. J is TRBJ2-1 and V is TRBV29-1, with D unresolved. The length of the CDR3 is 15 residues. CDR1 is SQVTM and CDR2 is ANQGSEA in the germline V gene. The V end was cut by 5 bases, the J end by 8 bases, with 22 bases between. CDR3 residues: CSVFSRPTHSDEQFF. CDR3 nucleotides: TGCAGCGTTTTCTCAAGGCCAACCCACAGCGATGAGCAGTTCTTC.

This clonotype showed up many times. The J gene is TRBJ2-3, the V gene TRBV29-1; 10 nucleotides match TRBD2. Germline CDR1 and CDR2: SQVTM and ANQGSEA. The trim removed 7 bases at V and 7 bases at J, leaving 8 bases unmatched. There are 13 residues in the CDR3. CDR3 region: CSGTAGGPNTQYF. In DNA form, the CDR3 reads TGCAGCGGAACAGCGGGGGGGCCTAATACGCAGTATTTT.

This clonotype was seen many times. The rearrangement joins TRBV7-2 to TRBJ2-7; the match to TRBD1 covers 7 bases. This CDR3 has 13 residues. Trimming took 5 bases from V and 4 from J; bases not matched to a gene: 5. Germline V CDR1 and CDR2: SGHTA, FQGNSA. The CDR3, as DNA: TGTGCCAGCAGCGTAGGGACAGTGTACGAGCAGTACTTC. It yields the protein CASSVGTVYEQYF.

About this clonotype: This sequence may be a read error, since a much larger clone differs from it by one base. The rearrangement uses TRBV7-2 and TRBJ2-5, with D perhaps matching TRBD2 (7 bases). Germline V CDR1 and CDR2: SGHTA, FQGNSA. The CDR3 spans 14 residues. V was pared by 5 bases and J by 11 bases, with 21 bases between. CDR3 sequence (DNA): TGTGCCAGCAGCCCCTGGGAAGGGGGGGGGCAGCAGTACTTC. Translating it yields CASSPWEGGGQQYF.

This chain uses TRBV25-1 with TRBJ1-2; the D gene is possibly TRBD1 (5 bases). From germline, CDR1 is MGHDK and CDR2 SYGVNS. Trimming took 0 bases from V and 4 from J, leaving 15 bases between them. The CDR3 runs to 16 residues. The CDR3 loop reads CASSEYTGPTGYGYTF. The CDR3, as DNA: TGTGCCAGCAGTGAATATACAGGACCAACGGGCTATGGCTACACCTTC.

With regard to this clonotype: It may be a read error: a sequence one base away is much more abundant. CDR3 in amino acids: CASSTSGNYEQFF. CDR3 sequence (DNA): TGTGCCAGTAGTACGTCCGGAAACTACGAGCAGTTCTTC. V usage is TRBV19 and J usage is TRBJ2-1; D gene ambiguous. V lost 4 bases, J lost 10 bases, and 14 bases lay in between. Germline V gene sequence: CDR1 LNHDA, CDR2 SQIVND (reference sequence). The CDR3 extends over 13 amino acids.

This clonotype was recorded many times. The rearrangement joins TRBV6-6 to TRBJ2-1; D is unresolved. CDR3 length equals 13 residues. The V end lost 2 bases, the J end lost 4 bases, and 6 bases lay between the germline ends. Germline-derived CDR1 and CDR2 are MNHNY and SVGAGI (reference sequence). The DNA for the CDR3 is TGTGCCAGCAGTTACGGGGTTTACAATGAGCAGTTCTTC. Amino acid sequence: CASSYGVYNEQFF.

A remark on this clonotype: At one end the junction does not follow the germline gene, possibly because of a read error. This chain connects TRBV12-3 or TRBV12-4 to TRBJ2-3, with D possibly being TRBD2 (7 bases). The CDR3 runs 15 residues. The CDR3: CAGSSMRGGADTQYF. CDR3 DNA: TGTGCCGGCAGTTCGATGAGGGGGGGAGCAGATACGCAGTATTTT.

The chain is built from TRBV6-5 and TRBJ1-5; TRBD1 agrees at 7 bases. The CDR3 is 15 amino acids. Losses at the gene ends were 7 bases for V and 6 bases for J; bases not matched to a gene: 12. Germline CDR1 MNHEY, CDR2 SVGAGI. CDR3 nucleotides: TGTGCCAGCAAGGGCGAAGGGGGCCTAGGTCAGCCCCAGCATTTT. It specifies CASKGEGGLGQPQHF.

This clonotype came up many times. V and J are TRBV7-8 and TRBJ1-2, with 7 bases fitting TRBD1. The V segment lost 0 bases and the J segment 4 bases; nucleotides outside the gene matches: 2. The CDR3 has 14 amino acids. Germline values: CDR1 SGHVS, CDR2 FQNEAQ. This CDR3 reads CASSLAGTAYGYTF. As DNA, the CDR3 is TGTGCCAGCAGCTTAGCCGGGACAGCCTATGGCTACACCTTC. The variable domain in full, with the rest retrieved from reference TRBV7-8 and TRBJ1-2, is GAGVSQSPRYKVAKRGQDVALRCDPISGHVSLFWYQQALGQGPEFLTYFQNEAQLDKSGLPSDRFFAERPEGSVSTLKIQRTQQEDSAVYLCASSLAGTAYGYTFGSGTRLTVV.

This clonotype showed up just a few times. The chain links TRBV30 to TRBJ2-3, with 9 bases fitting TRBD2. CDR3 length: 15 residues. Unmatched junction bases numbered 7, after V lost 0 bases and J lost 6 bases. CDR1 and CDR2 (germline): GTSNPN, SVGIG (reference sequence). The CDR3 DNA is TGTGCCTGGAGTGTACCGGCTAGCGGGACTGATACGCAGTATTTT. It specifies CAWSVPASGTDTQYF.

The V gene is TRBV5-1, the J gene TRBJ1-5; no definite D call. Trimming shortened V by 2 bases and J by 6 bases, and 9 bases separated the two germline ends. CDR3 length equals 13 residues. Germline CDR1 reads SGHRS; CDR2 reads YFSETQ. This CDR3 is CASSFMPSQPQHF. DNA for the CDR3: TGCGCCAGCAGCTTCATGCCTAGTCAGCCCCAGCATTTT.

As for this clonotype: A clone one base away is much larger, so this may be a read error. This rearrangement joins TRBV7-9 to TRBJ1-4, with 7 bases identical to TRBD1. CDR3 length: 15 residues. The junction had 8 bases not matched to a gene; V was cut back by 3 bases and J by 7 bases. From germline, CDR1 is SEHNR and CDR2 FQNEAQ (reference sequence). The CDR3 is CASSLGQRVFEKLFF. CDR3 DNA: TGTGCCAGCAGCTTGGGACAGAGGGTCTTTGAAAAACTGTTTTTT.

This clonotype was found many times. This chain uses TRBV5-1 with TRBJ2-5; D may be TRBD2 (6 bases). Germline V gene sequence: CDR1 SGHRS, CDR2 YFSETQ. Trimming shortened V by 7 bases and J by 4 bases, and 20 bases separated the two germline ends. CDR3 size: 15 residues. DNA of the CDR3: TGCGCCAGCGCTGGAGTGGAGGGCACGAGAGAGACCCAGTACTTC. It is translated as CASAGVEGTRETQYF.

This rearrangement joins TRBV18 to TRBJ2-7; 7 bases are shared with TRBD1. This CDR3 is built from 15 residues. Germline V CDR1 and CDR2: KGHSH, LQKENI. V shed 6 bases and J 3 bases; nucleotides not matched to a gene: 11. The CDR3 DNA follows: TGTGCCAGCTCCCCCGGGACAGACCTCTTCTACGAGCAGTACTTC. Amino acids: CASSPGTDLFYEQYF.

J is TRBJ1-2 and V is TRBV30, with D possibly matching TRBD1 (6 bases). There are 12 residues in the CDR3. The germline V and J ends were trimmed by 3 bases and 8 bases, with 13 bases remaining between them. CDR1 and CDR2 from the germline V gene are GTSNPN and SVGIG (reference sequence). CDR3 in amino acids: CAWRGAGGGYTF. CDR3 in DNA: TGTGCCTGGAGGGGGGCCGGGGGCGGCTACACCTTC. The full variable domain, completed using reference TRBV30 and TRBJ1-2, is SQTIHQWPATLVQPVGSPLSLECTVEGTSNPNLYWYRQAAGRGLQLLFYSVGIGQISSEVPQNLSASRPQDRQFILSSKKLLLSDSGFYLCAWRGAGGGYTFGSGTRLTVV.

This sequence joins TRBV18 and TRBJ1-2, with 9 bases that match TRBD1. CDR1 is KGHSH and CDR2 is LQKENI in the germline V gene. CDR3 length: 14 residues. With V trimmed by 6 bases and J by 8 bases, 10 bases remained unmatched. The CDR3 DNA follows: TGTGCCAGCTCCCTGGGACAGGGATATAACGGCTACACCTTC. This encodes CASSLGQGYNGYTF.

V and J are TRBV9 and TRBJ2-3, with a tentative D call TRBD1 (6 bases). The CDR3 length is 14 residues. Trimming shortened V by 3 bases and J by 5 bases, and 13 bases separated the two germline ends. The germline V gene has CDR1 SGDLS and CDR2 YYNGEE. CDR3 protein: CASSEQQGRDTQYF. CDR3 DNA: TGTGCCAGCAGCGAACAACAGGGTCGAGATACGCAGTATTTT.

This chain uses TRBV14 with TRBJ1-2, with D hard to call. This CDR3 spans 14 amino acids. Germline V gives CDR1 SGHDN, CDR2 FVKESK. The V end was cut by 1 base, the J end by 1 base, with 7 bases between. CDR3 sequence reads: CASSQVDRNYGYTF. The CDR3 coding sequence is TGTGCCAGCAGCCAAGTTGACCGTAACTATGGCTACACCTTC.

Remarks on this clonotype: This may be a read error, as it is one base from a much larger clone. The chain carries TRBV20-1 and TRBJ2-1; 7 positions match TRBD2. Germline V CDR1 and CDR2: DFQATT, SNEGSKA (reference sequence). There are 14 residues in the CDR3. CDR3 region: CSAPTWGDYNKQFF. The DNA for the CDR3 is TGCAGTGCCCCTACATGGGGGGACTACAATAAGCAGTTCTTC.

Remarks on this clonotype: A clone one base away is much larger, so this may be a read error. The V and J genes are TRBV7-9 and TRBJ1-6; no firm D call. Germline V gene lookup returns CDR1 SEHNR and CDR2 FQNEAQ (reference sequence). This CDR3 comprises 14 residues. The CDR3 DNA sequence: TGTACCAGCAGCCCCCCGGCTCCGAATTCACCCCTCCACTTT. This translates into CTSSPPAPNSPLHF.

This clonotype came up many times. This chain uses TRBV7-2 with TRBJ2-3, with 11 bases matching TRBD2. The CDR3 runs 15 residues. Trimming removed 1 base from V and 7 bases from J; junction bases left unmatched: 4. Germline values: CDR1 SGHTA, CDR2 FQGNSA. The CDR3: CASSLDASGGNTQYF. The CDR3 DNA sequence: TGTGCCAGCAGCTTAGATGCTAGCGGGGGGAATACGCAGTATTTT.

This clonotype turned up a few times. Given a much more abundant clone one base away, this may be a read error. V is TRBV6-2 or TRBV6-3 and J is TRBJ2-5, with D perhaps matching TRBD1 (5 bases). CDR3 size: 15 residues. The germline V gene encodes CDR1 MNHEY and CDR2 SVGEGT. With 1 base removed from V and 11 bases from J, the gap between germline ends came to 20 bases. CDR3 amino acids: CASSYLLGHDNEQYF. CDR3 DNA: TGTGCCAGCAGTTACTTACTTGGACACGACAATGAGCAGTACTTC.

This clonotype has ten or more counts. The rearrangement links TRBV7-2 to TRBJ2-5; TRBD2 matches 13 bases. Trimming cost V 3 bases and J 3 bases; bases outside gene matches: 4. Germline V gene lookup returns CDR1 SGHTA and CDR2 FQGNSA. CDR3 length: 16 amino acids. The DNA for the CDR3 is TGTGCCAGCAGCTTTCGACTAGCGGGGGGTAAAGAGACCCAGTACTTC. This codes for CASSFRLAGGKETQYF.